The 10 T cell receptor beta chains presented below share a single source sample, sequenced in a study of blood T cell repertoires in COVID-19. The assay was immunoSEQ multiplex PCR, and TCRdb's table has in-frame clones only and misses some. The sample lists 200,000 to 250,000 clones; 82% were seen once. What was sequenced was peripheral blood. The receptors stem from a woman aged 70-85 years with COVID-19, enrolled during active disease.

V gene TRBV7-2 combines with J gene TRBJ1-1; 7 bases are a match to TRBD1. This CDR3 has 14 residues. The germline CDR1 and CDR2 sequences are SGHTA and FQGNSA. The J segment lost 0 bases and the V segment lost 7 bases, leaving 5 bases of the junction unmatched. CDR3 DNA: TGTGCCAGCACCCAGGGGGGAATGAACACTGAAGCTTTCTTT. Translated: CASTQGGMNTEAFF.

V gene TRBV4-1 combines with J gene TRBJ2-7; 9 bases line up with TRBD2. Germline V CDR1 and CDR2: MGHRA, YSYEKL. The CDR3 contains 15 residues. V lost 3 bases and J lost 7; bases outside the gene matches: 10. As DNA, the CDR3 is TGCGCCAGCAGCCAGGGGTTAGCGGGAGCGAAAGAGCAGTACTTC. Its translation: CASSQGLAGAKEQYF.

As DNA, the CDR3 is TGTGCCAGCAGCCAAGAGGCGGAGACTGAAGCTTTCTTT. It is translated as CASSQEAETEAFF. The rearrangement uses TRBV4-2 and TRBJ1-1; D gene uncertain. Germline V gene sequence: CDR1 LGHNA, CDR2 YNFKEQ. V was clipped by 0 bases and J by 5 bases, with 7 bases between them. CDR3 size: 13 residues.

This chain connects TRBV29-1 to TRBJ2-3; D gene unclear. V lost 4 bases, J lost 2 bases, and 10 bases lay in between. This CDR3 is built from 13 residues. Germline V lookup: CDR1 SQVTM, CDR2 ANQGSEA. The CDR3 nucleotides are TGCAGCGTTGGGGTAGCATTCACAGATACGCAGTATTTT. This codes for CSVGVAFTDTQYF.

The chain couples TRBV6-1 to TRBJ2-1; no reliable D call. CDR3 length equals 13 residues. Germline CDR1 and CDR2: MNHNS and SASEGT. Trimming took off 6 bases at V and 7 bases at J, with 13 bases between the two ends. The CDR3, as DNA: TGTGCCAGCAGCGAACAACCCGGGAATGAGCAGTTCTTC. Its translation: CASSEQPGNEQFF.

V gene TRBV5-5 combines with J gene TRBJ1-1; 7 nucleotides align to TRBD1. The junction had 4 bases not matched to a gene; V was cut back by 5 bases and J by 0 bases. The CDR3 extends over 14 amino acids. From germline, CDR1 is SGHKS and CDR2 YYEKEE (reference sequence). The CDR3 coding sequence is TGTGCCAGCAGTATGGGACAGCTGAACACTGAAGCTTTCTTT. Translated: CASSMGQLNTEAFF.

The rearrangement links TRBV30 to TRBJ1-5; possible D gene TRBD1, 5 bases. This CDR3 has 15 residues. V was shortened by 0 bases and J by 3 bases, with 12 bases between the two germline ends. Looked up from germline, CDR1 is GTSNPN and CDR2 is SVGIG (reference sequence). The CDR3 region is CAWSVTGRANQPQHF. In DNA, the CDR3 is TGTGCCTGGAGTGTAACAGGCAGGGCCAATCAGCCCCAGCATTTT. The complete variable domain, with remaining parts taken from reference TRBV30 and TRBJ1-5, reads SQTIHQWPATLVQPVGSPLSLECTVEGTSNPNLYWYRQAAGRGLQLLFYSVGIGQISSEVPQNLSASRPQDRQFILSSKKLLLSDSGFYLCAWSVTGRANQPQHFGDGTRLSIL.

The chain combines TRBV24-1 with TRBJ2-1; 7 bases align to TRBD2. CDR1 KGHDR and CDR2 SFDVKD come from the germline V gene. The CDR3 contains 16 residues. The junction had 12 bases not matched to a gene; V was cut back by 3 bases and J by 8 bases. The CDR3 DNA is TGTGCCACCAGTGATCAACTGAGGGGAGGGCCCGATGAGCAGTTCTTC. Translated, it gives CATSDQLRGGPDEQFF.

The chain is built from TRBV29-1 and TRBJ2-5; D remains unclear. V lost 6 bases to trimming and J lost 2 bases, with 16 bases between them. CDR3 length: 14 amino acids. Germline CDR1 reads SQVTM; CDR2 reads ANQGSEA. CDR3 nucleotides: TGCAGCGTCCCGGAAGAGGATCGACAAGAGACCCAGTACTTC. Its translation is CSVPEEDRQETQYF.

V and J are TRBV18 and TRBJ2-7, with a weak D call TRBD1 (6 bases). Deletions cut 3 bases from V and 0 bases from J, with 12 bases between. Looked up from germline, CDR1 is KGHSH and CDR2 is LQKENI. CDR3 size: 15 residues. The CDR3 DNA follows: TGTGCCAGCTCACCCCGGGACACTAGCTCCTACGAGCAGTACTTC. It is translated as CASSPRDTSSYEQYF.